This T cell receptor (beta chain) was found in a study of T cell responses to AZD1222 COVID-19 vaccine (dated by TCRdb to the early 2020s). As for the study more broadly: TCR sequencing covered fewer than 250 trial participants: 207 given two doses of AZD1222 and 26 given two doses of MenACWY control vaccine. Trial participants were enrolled into age subgroups of 18-55, 56-69 and 70-plus years, which contained around 140, 26 and 57 TCR-sequenced participants, respectively.

From a lookup of the germline V gene, CDR1 and CDR2 are MDHEN and SYDVKM. The CDR3, cysteine through phenylalanine, is 16 amino acids long. The only DNA kept is the CDR3, 48 bases in frame from the first base. The trim is 4 bases for V and 5 bases for J, with a gap of 21 bases between the germline ends. The CDR3 regions of human TCRbeta chains were subjected to immunosequencing. Turning to the authors' computational methods: Repertoire TCRs were checked for matches against a reference library of SARS-CoV-2-specific TCRs that had been generated using the MIRA antigen-specificity platform. Breadth meant the fraction of unique TCRs that were SARS-CoV-2-associated, whereas depth meant the fraction of total T cells that were SARS-CoV-2-associated. Using the MIRA data, each spike-specific TCR was mapped to the spike region that the TCR reacts to and placed in a CD4 or CD8 class. Log10-transformed breadth and depth values were compared by one-way ANOVA with Sidak's multiple comparisons tests. TCRdb re-hosts the immuneACCESS table, in-frame sequences only. Its copies lack some clones; in the studies checked, an unresolved V gene accounts for under half of them, and the cause for the rest is not known. D and trimming come from the DNA, and the V and J calls and clone size come from that table. This sample is represented by around 99,000 clones; approximately 91% of them were singletons. The ten largest clones add up to 7.5% to 9.5% of the sample.

A note on this clone: Its cognate antigen has yet to be identified. No clone much larger than this one lies a single base away; base qualities are absent.

Results the study describes overall, beyond this receptor: The 56-69-year group was small, and its depth increase did not reach significance, likely because of low power. Conclusions about previously exposed vaccinees are limited because only a handful of AZD1222 recipients were SARS-CoV-2 seropositive at baseline. The vaccine-associated CD4 TCRs covered the entire spike protein, and the dominant responses fell in regions 160-218 and 743-854. After two AZD1222 doses, spike-specific TCR breadth and depth were significantly higher than at day 0 and than in MenACWY recipients. Because no samples from the day 14 peak response were available, repertoires could be characterized only after the peak T cell response. Participants were mostly white British and included more females than males, and it was suggested by the authors that clonal diversity may have been underestimated. Reportedly, almost half of the unique spike-specific TCRs recognized epitopes lying outside the regions that are mutated in the B.1.351 and B.1.1.7 variants.

Sample time point, as interpreted from the label and publication: about 28 days (+/-7) after the second vaccine dose. AZD1222 recipients with second doses at about 4 weeks or about 12 weeks were pooled, because spike-specific TCR depth and breadth did not differ between schedules. The vaccinee samples were drawn from two UK trials, COV001 and COV002, one of which was a single-blind randomized controlled phase 2/3 trial testing AZD1222 (ChAdOx1 nCoV-19) in healthy adults. Trial participant PBMC samples were collected at day 0 and day 28 after the second dose for TCRbeta chain sequencing. This specimen consisted of peripheral blood, obtained 28 days after the second AZD1222 dose. This chain is built from TRBV28 and TRBJ2-7; the D gene is perhaps TRBD1, from 6 matching bases. The receptor was derived from an adult who received the AZD1222 COVID-19 vaccine. Here the CDR3 is given as CASSSVSRGLGHEQYF. The nucleotide sequence reads as follows: TGTGCCAGCAGTTCCGTCTCCAGGGGATTGGGTCACGAGCAGTACTTC.